The source of this T cell receptor beta chain is a study of lymphopenia after photon versus proton radiotherapy. Data came from immunoSEQ multiplex PCR; TCRdb stores just in-frame clones and leaves some out. The profile shows tens of thousands of clones, 65% to 90% of them singletons. V lost 10 bases to trimming and J lost 0 bases, with 10 bases between them. The CDR3 runs 13 residues. CDR1 MNHNS and CDR2 SASEGT come from the germline V gene. This clone was detected only a few times. The TCR originated in a man in his forties with gastric cancer. Sequenced here: peripheral blood, sampled from a patient treated with photon-based radiotherapy. The genes are TRBV6-1 and TRBJ1-5, with TRBD1 as a possible D gene (6 bases). Here the CDR3 DNA reads TGTGCCATCAAGACAGGTAGCAATCAGCCCCAGCATTTT. Translating gives CAIKTGSNQPQHF.